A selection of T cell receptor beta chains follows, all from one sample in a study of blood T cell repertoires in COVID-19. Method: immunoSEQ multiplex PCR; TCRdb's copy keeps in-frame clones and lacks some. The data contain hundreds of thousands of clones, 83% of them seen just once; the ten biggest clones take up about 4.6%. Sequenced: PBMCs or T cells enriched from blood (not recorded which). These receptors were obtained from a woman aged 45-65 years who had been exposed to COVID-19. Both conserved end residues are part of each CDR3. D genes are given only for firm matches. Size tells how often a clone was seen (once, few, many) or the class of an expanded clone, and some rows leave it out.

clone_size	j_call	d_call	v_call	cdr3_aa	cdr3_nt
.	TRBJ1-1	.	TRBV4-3	CASSLRRGAEAFF	TGCGCCAGCAGCCTACGGAGGGGAGCTGAAGCTTTCTTT
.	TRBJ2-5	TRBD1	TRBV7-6	CASSSDRGGAQETQYF	TGTGCCAGCAGCTCCGACAGGGGGGGGGCCCAAGAGACCCAGTACTTC
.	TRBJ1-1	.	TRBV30	CAWEGINTEAFF	TGTGCCTGGGAGGGAATTAACACTGAAGCTTTCTTT
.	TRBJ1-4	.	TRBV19	CASTQDPGGEKLFF	TGTGCCAGTACCCAAGACCCGGGAGGTGAAAAACTGTTTTTT
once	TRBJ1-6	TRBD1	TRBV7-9	CASSLALQGANSPLHF	TGTGCCAGCAGCTTAGCTCTACAGGGGGCGAACTCACCCCTCCACTTT
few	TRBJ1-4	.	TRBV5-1	CASSPAGDTSEKLFF	TGCGCCAGCAGCCCCGCGGGTGACACCTCTGAAAAACTGTTTTTT
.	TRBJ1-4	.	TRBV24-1	CATSDAGPYGNEKLFF	TGTGCCACCAGTGATGCGGGGCCCTACGGGAATGAAAAACTGTTTTTT
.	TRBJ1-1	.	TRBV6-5	CASTRGTAEAFF	TGTGCCAGCACTAGGGGAACTGCTGAAGCTTTCTTT
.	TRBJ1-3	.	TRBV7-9	CASSGSGVTIYF	TGTGCCAGCAGCGGCAGCGGTGTCACCATATATTTT
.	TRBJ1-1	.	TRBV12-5	CASGTLRGGAEAFF	TGTGCTAGTGGTACCTTGAGAGGGGGAGCTGAAGCTTTCTTT
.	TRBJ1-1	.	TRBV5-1	CASSGQGNTEAFF	TGCGCCAGCAGCGGCCAGGGGAACACTGAAGCTTTCTTT
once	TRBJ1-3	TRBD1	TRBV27	CASSFQGGGNTIYF	TGTGCCAGCAGTTTTCAGGGGGGAGGAAACACCATATATTTT
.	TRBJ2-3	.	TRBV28	CASGNHRVTDTQYF	TGTGCCAGCGGAAATCACAGGGTCACAGATACGCAGTATTTT
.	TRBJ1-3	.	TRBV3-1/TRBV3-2	CASSPGSLPGNTIYF	TGTGCCAGCAGTCCCGGTAGTCTTCCTGGAAACACCATATATTTT
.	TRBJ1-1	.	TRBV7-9	CASSLEGHYTEAFF	TGTGCCAGCAGCTTAGAGGGACATTACACTGAAGCTTTCTTT
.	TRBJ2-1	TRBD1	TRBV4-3	CASSQISIGQGNTEQFF	TGCGCCAGCAGCCAAATATCCATCGGACAGGGCAATACTGAGCAGTTCTTC
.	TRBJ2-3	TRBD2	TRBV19	CASSIYPGGRKADTQYF	TGTGCCAGTAGTATTTATCCGGGGGGGCGAAAAGCAGATACGCAGTATTTT
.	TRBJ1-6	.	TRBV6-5	CASSSWGDVYNSPLHF	TGTGCCAGCAGTTCGTGGGGGGACGTGTATAATTCACCCCTCCACTTT
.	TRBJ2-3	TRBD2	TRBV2	CASSVGGGHQDTQYF	TGTGCCAGCAGTGTAGGCGGGGGGCATCAAGATACGCAGTATTTT
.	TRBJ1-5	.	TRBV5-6	CASSLSQGWDQPQHF	TGTGCCAGCAGCTTGTCACAGGGCTGGGATCAGCCCCAGCATTTT
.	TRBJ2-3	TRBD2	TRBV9	CASSAPSGDGTDTQYF	TGTGCCAGCAGCGCTCCTAGCGGGGACGGCACAGATACGCAGTATTTT
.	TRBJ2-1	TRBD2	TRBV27	CASSLTTPGLAVGYNEQFF	TGTGCCAGCAGTCTAACTACGCCGGGACTAGCTGTCGGCTACAATGAGCAGTTCTTC
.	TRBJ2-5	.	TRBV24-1	CATSDFVTQYF	TGTGCCACCAGTGATTTCGTGACCCAGTACTTC
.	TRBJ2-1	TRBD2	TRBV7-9	CASSLSGGISYNEQFF	TGTGCCAGCAGCCTTAGCGGGGGGATTTCCTACAATGAGCAGTTCTTC